These 7 T cell receptor beta chains came from one sample sequenced in a study of cytomegalovirus exposure and HLA in healthy donors. This table comes from immunoSEQ multiplex PCR, and its TCRdb copy is limited to in-frame clones, with some not included. The sample yields tens of thousands of clones, 94% seen once. What was sequenced was PBMCs. These receptors all come from a young woman in good health and CMV-seropositive.

The chain joins TRBV28 to TRBJ2-7; 9 nucleotides line up with TRBD1. There are 15 residues in the CDR3. The germline V gene has CDR1 MDHEN and CDR2 SYDVKM. V was pared by 6 bases and J by 4 bases, with 10 bases of the junction left unmatched. In DNA form, the CDR3 reads TGTGCCAGCAGATTACGGGGGGACAGGGTTTACGAGCAGTACTTC. This codes for CASRLRGDRVYEQYF.

V gene TRBV28 combines with J gene TRBJ1-2, with D uncertain. The germline V gene encodes CDR1 MDHEN and CDR2 SYDVKM. Trimming stripped 8 bases from V and 5 bases from J, with 6 bases between. The CDR3 is made up of 10 amino acids. CDR3 protein: CASLMYGYTF. The CDR3 DNA reads as TGTGCCAGCCTAATGTATGGCTACACCTTC.

The chain has TRBV30 and TRBJ2-1; 14 nucleotides agree with TRBD2. Germline trimming cut 1 base from V and 15 bases from J; bases unmatched to any gene: 11. Germline V gene sequence: CDR1 GTSNPN, CDR2 SVGIG (reference sequence). This CDR3 region has 15 residues. The CDR3 nucleotides are TGTGCCTGGAGTGAGACTAGCGGGAGGGCCTTCCATATGTTCTTC. Amino acid sequence: CAWSETSGRAFHMFF.

The genes are TRBV5-1 and TRBJ2-7; possible D gene TRBD1, 6 bases. Trimming stripped 0 bases from V and 0 bases from J, with 16 bases between. Germline V CDR1 and CDR2: SGHRS, YFSETQ. The CDR3 length is 17 residues. The CDR3 region is CASSLGPTTGPSYEQYF. The CDR3 nucleotides read TGCGCCAGCAGCTTGGGCCCCACAACAGGGCCCTCCTACGAGCAGTACTTC.

CDR3 in amino acids: CASKSSSYNEQFF. CDR3 nucleotide sequence: TGTGCCAGTAAATCGAGCTCCTACAATGAGCAGTTCTTC. This sequence joins TRBV2 and TRBJ2-1; no reliable D call. Germline V gives CDR1 SNHLY, CDR2 FYNNEI. CDR3 length: 13 residues. Trimming pared 9 bases from V and 0 bases from J, leaving 9 bases between.

V is TRBV7-2 and J is TRBJ2-7; possibly TRBD2 for D (5 bases). This CDR3 region has 15 residues. Trimming cost V 4 bases and J 4 bases, with 17 bases left between them. From germline, CDR1 is SGHTA and CDR2 FQGNSA. Here the CDR3 DNA reads TGTGCCAGCAGCTCGAGACCGGGGTACCAATACGAGCAGTACTTC. Amino acid sequence: CASSSRPGYQYEQYF.

The rearrangement links TRBV28 to TRBJ1-5; D may be TRBD1 (5 bases). Between the trimmed V and J ends, which lost 4 bases and 3 bases, there was a span of 13 bases. CDR3 size: 15 residues. Germline V gene sequence: CDR1 MDHEN, CDR2 SYDVKM. The CDR3: CASSSPGSFNQPQHF. The CDR3 nucleotides are TGTGCCAGCAGTTCACCAGGGTCTTTCAATCAGCCCCAGCATTTT.